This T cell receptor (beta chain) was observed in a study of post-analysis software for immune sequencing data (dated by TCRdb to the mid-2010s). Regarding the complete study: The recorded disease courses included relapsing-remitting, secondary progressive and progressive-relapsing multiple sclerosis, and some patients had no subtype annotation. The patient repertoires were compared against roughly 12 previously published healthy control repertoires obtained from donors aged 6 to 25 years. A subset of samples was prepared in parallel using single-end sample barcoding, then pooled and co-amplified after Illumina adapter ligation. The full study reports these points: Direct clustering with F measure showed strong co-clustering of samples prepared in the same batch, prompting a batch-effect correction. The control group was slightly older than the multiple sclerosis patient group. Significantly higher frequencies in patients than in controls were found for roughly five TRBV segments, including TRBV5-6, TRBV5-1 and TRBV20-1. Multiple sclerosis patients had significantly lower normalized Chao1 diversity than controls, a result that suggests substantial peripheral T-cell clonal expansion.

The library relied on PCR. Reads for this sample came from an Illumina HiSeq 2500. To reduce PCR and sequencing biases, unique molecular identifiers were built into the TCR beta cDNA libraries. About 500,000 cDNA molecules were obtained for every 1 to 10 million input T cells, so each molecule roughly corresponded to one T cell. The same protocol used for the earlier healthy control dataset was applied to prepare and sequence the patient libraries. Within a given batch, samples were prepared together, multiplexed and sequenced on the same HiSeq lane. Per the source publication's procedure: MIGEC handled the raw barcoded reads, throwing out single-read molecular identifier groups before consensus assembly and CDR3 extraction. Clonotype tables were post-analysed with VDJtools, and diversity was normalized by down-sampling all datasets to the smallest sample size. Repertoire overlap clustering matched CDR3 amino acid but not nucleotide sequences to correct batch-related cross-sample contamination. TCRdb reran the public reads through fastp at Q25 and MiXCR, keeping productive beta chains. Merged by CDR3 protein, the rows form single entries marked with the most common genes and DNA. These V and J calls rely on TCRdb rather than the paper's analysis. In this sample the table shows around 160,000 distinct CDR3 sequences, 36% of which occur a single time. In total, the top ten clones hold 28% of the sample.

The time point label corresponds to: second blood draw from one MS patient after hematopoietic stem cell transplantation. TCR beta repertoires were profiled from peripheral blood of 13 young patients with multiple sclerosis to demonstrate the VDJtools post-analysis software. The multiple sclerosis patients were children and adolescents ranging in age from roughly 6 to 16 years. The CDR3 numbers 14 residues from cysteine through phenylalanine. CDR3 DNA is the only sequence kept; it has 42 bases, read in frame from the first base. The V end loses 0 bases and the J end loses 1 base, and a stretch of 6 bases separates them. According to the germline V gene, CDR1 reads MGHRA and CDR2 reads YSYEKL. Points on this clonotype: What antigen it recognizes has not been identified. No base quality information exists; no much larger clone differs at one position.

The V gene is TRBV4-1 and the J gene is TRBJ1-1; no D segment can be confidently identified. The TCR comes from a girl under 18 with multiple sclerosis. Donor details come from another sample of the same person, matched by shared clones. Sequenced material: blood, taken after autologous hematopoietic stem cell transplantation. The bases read TGCGCCAGCAGCCAAGATACGGGGAACACTGAAGCTTTCTTT. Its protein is CASSQDTGNTEAFF.